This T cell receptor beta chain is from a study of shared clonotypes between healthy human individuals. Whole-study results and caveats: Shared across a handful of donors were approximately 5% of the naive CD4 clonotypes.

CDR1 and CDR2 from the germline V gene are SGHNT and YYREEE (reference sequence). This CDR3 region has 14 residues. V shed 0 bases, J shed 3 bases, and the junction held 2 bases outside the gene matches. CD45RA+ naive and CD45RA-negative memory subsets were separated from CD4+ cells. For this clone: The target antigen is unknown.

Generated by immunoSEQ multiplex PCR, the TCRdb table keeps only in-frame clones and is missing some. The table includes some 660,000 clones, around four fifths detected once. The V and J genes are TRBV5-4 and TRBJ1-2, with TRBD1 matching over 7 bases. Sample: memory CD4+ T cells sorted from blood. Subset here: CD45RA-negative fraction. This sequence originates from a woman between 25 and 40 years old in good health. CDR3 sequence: CASSLGGQDYGYTF. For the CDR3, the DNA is TGTGCCAGCAGCTTGGGCGGACAGGACTATGGCTACACCTTC.